This record looks at one T cell receptor (beta chain) sequence and its context. The V gene's germline CDR1 is SQVTM and CDR2 ANQGSEA. The germline V and J ends were trimmed by 6 bases and 7 bases, with 13 bases remaining between them. The CDR3 covers 11 residues. Sequencing was performed with immunoSEQ multiplex PCR; in TCRdb, only in-frame clones are kept and a portion is missing. The table lists some 25,000 clones, about 86% of them singletons. Baseline, cycle 4 day 1, and cycle 7 day 1 were the blood sampling points. This sample was included in a study of OX40 agonist ivuxolimab in advanced cancers.

This sample comprised CD4+ or CD8+ T cells sorted from blood, obtained in a trial of the OX40 agonist ivuxolimab. The origin of this receptor is an adult with an advanced solid tumor such as melanoma, head and neck, liver or kidney cancer. This chain joins TRBV29-1 and TRBJ2-7; D is uncertain. The CDR3 DNA reads as TGCAGCGTGACGGCCTCCCGGGAGCAGTACTTC. Translated, it gives CSVTASREQYF.